This T cell receptor beta chain was sequenced during a study of siplizumab effects on memory and regulatory T cells. Study conclusions and caveats: Greater diversity than memory cells seemed evident in naive T cells, which also appeared to be major alloresponse contributors. Of the alloreactive clones, only a minor fraction mapped to unstimulated subsets. Roughly 80-97% of proliferating CD4+ or CD8+ clones lacked an assignable naive or memory phenotype.

Notes on this clone: Its matching antigen is unknown.

TCRdb's copy holds only in-frame clones and misses some; the assay was immunoSEQ multiplex PCR. Here the sample spans approximately 100,000 clones, about 91% being singletons. Looked up from germline, CDR1 is LNHNV and CDR2 is YYDKDF (reference sequence). The V end was cut by 1 base, the J end by 4 bases, with 16 bases between. The CDR3 has 16 residues. Input material: Tregs sorted from blood. The V and J genes are TRBV15 and TRBJ2-5, with a tentative D call TRBD2 (6 bases). This clonotype was obtained from a human donor in good health. Written as DNA, the CDR3 is TGTGCCACCAGCAGAGTTGCGAGTGGGGGGATAGAGACCCAGTACTTC. Translation: CATSRVASGGIETQYF. Full variable domain (missing parts from reference TRBV15 and TRBJ2-5): DAMVIQNPRYQVTQFGKPVTLSCSQTLNHNVMYWYQQKSSQAPKLLFHYYDKDFNNEADTPDNFQSRRPNTSFCFLDIRSPGLGDTAMYLCATSRVASGGIETQYFGPGTRLLVL.